These 9 T cell receptor beta chains were all obtained from the same sample, sequenced in a study of OX40 agonist ivuxolimab in advanced cancers. Sequencing used immunoSEQ multiplex PCR; TCRdb keeps in-frame clones, though not all of them. Seen here are more than 65,000 clones, approximately 80% observed once, and the top ten hold around 1.1%. The sequencing used CD4+ or CD8+ T cells sorted from blood, collected in a trial of the OX40 agonist ivuxolimab. Every receptor here comes from an adult with an advanced solid tumor such as melanoma, head and neck, liver or kidney cancer.

The table lists this clone with a count of one. This CDR3 is CASSWGEYNEQFF. The CDR3 coding sequence is TGTGCCAGCAGCTGGGGGGAGTACAATGAGCAGTTCTTC. The chain is built from TRBV5-5 and TRBJ2-1; the D gene is possibly TRBD2 (6 bases). Germline CDR1 is SGHKS and CDR2 is YYEKEE (reference sequence). The CDR3 is 13 amino acids. The V end lost 3 bases, the J end lost 4 bases, and 8 bases lay between the germline ends.

The rearrangement uses TRBV5-4 and TRBJ2-1; TRBD2 matches at 13 bases. Germline CDR1 and CDR2: SGHNT and YYREEE (reference sequence). The junction had 5 bases not matched to a gene; V was cut back by 1 base and J by 7 bases. The CDR3 is 16 amino acids. CDR3 protein: CASSLRTSGGINEQFF. CDR3 nucleotides: TGTGCCAGCAGCTTGAGGACTAGCGGGGGAATAAATGAGCAGTTCTTC.

The chain combines TRBV5-4 with TRBJ1-6; the match to TRBD1 covers 10 bases. Germline lookup yields CDR1 SGHNT and CDR2 YYREEE (reference sequence). CDR3 length: 15 amino acids. The V gene end was trimmed by 2 bases and the J gene end by 10 bases; junction bases not matched to a gene: 6. CDR3 DNA: TGTGCCAGCAGCTTAGGGGACAGGGGATTGTCACCCCTCCACTTT. This encodes CASSLGDRGLSPLHF. Complete variable domain (other parts from reference TRBV5-4 and TRBJ1-6): ETGVTQSPTHLIKTRGQQVTLRCSSQSGHNTVSWYQQALGQGPQFIFQYYREEENGRGNFPPRFSGLQFPNYSSELNVNALELDDSALYLCASSLGDRGLSPLHFGNGTRLTVT.

V gene TRBV27 combines with J gene TRBJ1-1; tentative D call: TRBD1 (5 bases). V dropped 5 bases and J dropped 3 bases, with 10 bases sitting between them. The CDR3 has 13 amino acids. Per the germline V gene, CDR1 is MNHEY and CDR2 is SMNVEV (reference sequence). The CDR3 sequence: CASSQRGYTEAFF. CDR3 sequence (DNA): TGTGCCAGCAGTCAAAGGGGATACACTGAAGCTTTCTTT.

CDR3 nucleotides: TGTGCCAGCAGTTGGGATACCCAAGAGACCCAGTACTTC. Translation gives CASSWDTQETQYF. The chain uses TRBV11-2 and TRBJ2-5; D remains ambiguous. CDR3 length: 13 residues. CDR1 is SGHAT, CDR2 FQNNGV, per germline. Trimming shortened V by 6 bases and J by 1 base, and 9 bases separated the two germline ends.

CDR3 nucleotide sequence: TGTGCCAGCAGCTTAAGGATAGACGAGACCCAGTACTTC. Residues: CASSLRIDETQYF. This rearrangement joins TRBV11-2 to TRBJ2-5; D gene uncertain. Trimming removed 2 bases from V and 5 bases from J, with 9 bases in between. The CDR3 length is 13 residues. Germline V gene data show CDR1 as SGHAT and CDR2 as FQNNGV.

V gene TRBV18 combines with J gene TRBJ1-1; tentative D call: TRBD1 (5 bases). The CDR3 consists of 14 residues. Germline V gives CDR1 KGHSH, CDR2 LQKENI. The V gene lost 3 bases and the J gene lost 4 bases, with 12 bases spanning the gap. The CDR3 loop reads CASSPGQGGTEAFF. CDR3 in DNA: TGTGCCAGCTCACCGGGGCAGGGCGGCACTGAAGCTTTCTTT.

The rearrangement links TRBV6-1 to TRBJ2-3; 7 bases align to TRBD1. V gave up 11 bases and J gave up 2 bases; unmatched junction bases: 7. The CDR3 covers 13 residues. The germline V gene has CDR1 MNHNS and CDR2 SASEGT. CDR3 bases: TGTGCCGTCCGGGACAGTAACACAGATACGCAGTATTTT. Translation gives CAVRDSNTDTQYF.

The chain is built from TRBV4-1 and TRBJ2-3; a weak D match, TRBD1 (5 bases). The CDR3 loop spans 16 amino acids. Germline lookup yields CDR1 MGHRA and CDR2 YSYEKL. V was pared by 3 bases and J by 0 bases, with 13 bases between. The CDR3, as DNA: TGCGCCAGCAGCCACCGACAGTTGACTAGCACAGATACGCAGTATTTT. Encoded protein: CASSHRQLTSTDTQYF.